Listed here are 25 T cell receptor beta chains from one sample, sequenced in a study of blood T cell repertoires in COVID-19. The table came from immunoSEQ multiplex PCR; TCRdb's copy has only in-frame clones and leaves some out. The table lists fewer than 300,000 clones, roughly nine tenths of them singletons. The specimen sequenced was peripheral blood. These receptors were obtained from a woman aged 25 to 39 with COVID-19, enrolled during active disease.

The genes are TRBV7-3 and TRBJ2-2; 8 positions match TRBD2. CDR3 length equals 16 residues. Trimming removed 4 bases from V and 0 bases from J; junction bases left unmatched: 4. CDR1 and CDR2 from the germline V gene are SGHTA and FQGTGA. In DNA, the CDR3 is TGTGCCAGCAGCTCCATAGCGGGGCCGAACACCGGGGAGCTGTTTTTT. Amino acid sequence: CASSSIAGPNTGELFF.

This rearrangement joins TRBV30 to TRBJ1-1; 10 bases match TRBD1. The CDR3 covers 17 residues. The trim removed 4 bases at V and 4 bases at J, leaving 15 bases unmatched. Germline values: CDR1 GTSNPN, CDR2 SVGIG (reference sequence). The CDR3: CAWTIDRDRGWITEAFF. CDR3 nucleotide sequence: TGTGCCTGGACCATAGACCGGGACAGGGGTTGGATCACTGAAGCTTTCTTT.

The chain uses TRBV11-2 and TRBJ2-7, with D possibly TRBD1 on 6 matching bases. V was pared by 5 bases and J by 9 bases, with 20 bases between. This CDR3 is 14 amino acids long. CDR1 SGHAT and CDR2 FQNNGV come from the germline V gene. The CDR3 loop is CASSLDRNRGGQYF. The CDR3 DNA reads as TGTGCCAGCAGCCTTGACAGGAATAGGGGCGGGCAGTACTTC.

J is TRBJ2-7 and V is TRBV27; 9 positions match TRBD1. Losses at the gene ends were 8 bases for V and 4 bases for J; bases not matched to a gene: 6. CDR1 is MNHEY and CDR2 is SMNVEV in the germline V gene (reference sequence). The CDR3 sequence is 13 residues long. DNA of the CDR3: TGTGCCAGCGGGGACAGGGATCCTTACGAGCAGTACTTC. Translated: CASGDRDPYEQYF.

The table lists this clone with a few counts. The CDR3 bases are TGTGCCAGCAGCAAAGCGCTGGGCAGGGGGCAGACACCCCTCCACTTT. Residues: CASSKALGRGQTPLHF. V and J are TRBV21-1 and TRBJ1-6; the table's D call of TRBD1 was not tested on the DNA. TRBV21-1 constitutes a pseudogene. CDR3 size: 16 residues.

The V and J genes are TRBV10-3 and TRBJ1-5; D call uncertain. CDR1 and CDR2 from the germline V gene are ENHRY and SYGVKD. Trimming took off 6 bases at V and 1 base at J, with 7 bases between the two ends. The CDR3 is made up of 13 amino acids. Here the CDR3 reads CAISSGSNQPQHF. The CDR3 nucleotides read TGTGCCATCAGCTCGGGGAGCAATCAGCCCCAGCATTTT.

The chain carries TRBV6-2 or TRBV6-3 and TRBJ1-2; TRBD1 matches at 8 bases. CDR3 length: 14 amino acids. Germline V gives CDR1 MNHEY, CDR2 SVGEGT. After removal of 4 bases from V and 4 bases from J, the junction contained 5 bases not matched to a gene. CDR3 coding DNA: TGTGCCAGCAGTTCCCCGGACAGGGTCTATGGCTACACCTTC. Protein sequence: CASSSPDRVYGYTF.

The chain uses TRBV5-1 and TRBJ2-5; TRBD1 might be the D (6 bases). Trimming left V 4 bases short and J 2 bases short, with 15 bases between. The length of the CDR3 is 15 residues. CDR1 and CDR2 (germline): SGHRS, YFSETQ. The CDR3 sequence is CASSISTGTQETQYF. The DNA of the CDR3 is TGCGCCAGCAGCATATCGACAGGCACACAAGAGACCCAGTACTTC.

The chain uses TRBV29-1 and TRBJ2-7, with TRBD1 matching 7 bases. Germline assignment: CDR1 SQVTM and CDR2 ANQGSEA. The J segment lost 0 bases and the V segment lost 3 bases, leaving 5 bases of the junction unmatched. This CDR3 comprises 14 residues. The CDR3 DNA follows: TGCAGCGTTGAGACAGGGCCCTTCTCCTACGAGCAGTACTTC. It yields the protein CSVETGPFSYEQYF.

This clone was detected only a few times. The genes are TRBV3-1 (or the pseudogene TRBV3-2) and TRBJ1-2; 8 bases are shared with TRBD1. This CDR3 comprises 14 residues. Germline CDR1 reads LGHDT; CDR2 reads YNNKEL (reference sequence). With 2 bases clipped from V and 8 bases from J, the junction kept 7 bases outside the gene matches. The CDR3 is CASSQRTGHGGYTF. In DNA, the CDR3 is TGTGCCAGCAGCCAAAGGACAGGGCATGGGGGCTACACCTTC.

The rearrangement links TRBV30 to TRBJ1-4, with D unresolved. The CDR3 contains 15 residues. Germline loops: CDR1 GTSNPN, CDR2 SVGIG (reference sequence). V was cut by 0 bases and J by 3 bases, with 11 bases left in between. CDR3 in amino acids: CAWSVGGRANEKLFF. The DNA of the CDR3 is TGTGCCTGGAGTGTAGGAGGGAGGGCTAATGAAAAACTGTTTTTT.

The V gene is TRBV7-8, the J gene TRBJ2-1; 8 bases fit TRBD2. CDR3 size: 16 residues. Germline CDR1 reads SGHVS; CDR2 reads FQNEAQ. The V and J ends lost 5 bases and 7 bases, in that order; junction bases with no gene match: 13. In nucleotides, the CDR3 is TGTGCCAGCAGCCCAGCGTCAAGCGGGAGAGGTAATGAGCAGTTCTTC. Its translation is CASSPASSGRGNEQFF.

This sequence joins TRBV19 and TRBJ2-1; D might be TRBD2 (6 bases). V gave up 2 bases and J gave up 6 bases, with 14 bases separating them. Germline V CDR1 and CDR2: LNHDA, SQIVND (reference sequence). CDR3 size: 15 residues. The CDR3 reads CASSITTSFGNEQFF. CDR3 DNA: TGTGCCAGTAGTATAACGACTAGTTTTGGCAATGAGCAGTTCTTC.

The chain joins TRBV7-2 to TRBJ2-3, with 12 bases lining up with TRBD2. Germline lookup yields CDR1 SGHTA and CDR2 FQGNSA. The CDR3 contains 17 residues. The J segment lost 4 bases and the V segment lost 3 bases, leaving 8 bases of the junction unmatched. DNA of the CDR3: TGTGCCAGCAGCTTGAGGACTAGCGGGATAGGATCAGATACGCAGTATTTT. It codes for CASSLRTSGIGSDTQYF.

The chain uses TRBV30 and TRBJ2-6; D tentatively reads TRBD1 or TRBD2 (5 bases each). Germline CDR1 and CDR2: GTSNPN and SVGIG (reference sequence). The ends were cut back, 5 bases at V and 0 bases at J, with 11 bases in the middle. This CDR3 contains 15 residues. The CDR3 coding sequence is TGTGCCTGGGGGACCAGGCTCTCTGGGGCCAACGTCCTGACTTTC. Translation gives CAWGTRLSGANVLTF.

The chain recombines TRBV19 with TRBJ1-2; D not certain. Between the trimmed V and J ends, which lost 5 bases and 0 bases, there was a span of 22 bases. Germline CDR1 reads LNHDA; CDR2 reads SQIVND (reference sequence). The CDR3 is 18 amino acids. For the CDR3, the DNA is TGTGCCAGTAGTCCCCGCGTGCGGGTACCGTTATCTAACTATGGCTACACCTTC. Translated: CASSPRVRVPLSNYGYTF. The variable domain in full, with the rest retrieved from reference TRBV19 and TRBJ1-2, is DGGITQSPKYLFRKEGQNVTLSCEQNLNHDAMYWYRQDPGQGLRLIYYSQIVNDFQKGDIAEGYSVSREKKESFPLTVTSAQKNPTAFYLCASSPRVRVPLSNYGYTFGSGTRLTVV.

The V call is TRBV7-9, the J call TRBJ1-5; tentatively, D is TRBD1 (5 bases). The CDR3 totals 15 residues. Trimming took off 0 bases at V and 4 bases at J, with 10 bases between the two ends. Germline CDR1 SEHNR, CDR2 FQNEAQ (reference sequence). CDR3 DNA sequence: TGTGCCAGCAGCTTAGCGGGTCGGGGGAATCAGCCCCAGCATTTT. Protein: CASSLAGRGNQPQHF.

CDR3: CASSAGLQSNTGELFF. The CDR3 nucleotides read TGTGCCAGCAGTGCCGGACTCCAGTCGAACACCGGGGAGCTGTTTTTT. The J gene is TRBJ2-2, the V gene TRBV6-2 or TRBV6-3; D is possibly TRBD2 (5 bases). This CDR3 region has 16 residues. The ends were cut back, 5 bases at V and 0 bases at J, with 13 bases in the middle. The V gene's germline CDR1 is MNHEY and CDR2 SVGEGT.

The rearrangement links TRBV3-1 (or the pseudogene TRBV3-2) to TRBJ2-1; 11 bases map to TRBD2. The CDR3 length is 16 residues. The V gene end was trimmed by 5 bases and the J gene end by 8 bases; junction bases not matched to a gene: 11. Germline assignment: CDR1 LGHDT and CDR2 YNNKEL (reference sequence). CDR3 sequence: CASSFYSGRAEDEQFF. The DNA for the CDR3 is TGTGCCAGCAGCTTCTATAGCGGGAGGGCCGAGGATGAGCAGTTCTTC.

Only one count was recorded for this clone. The gene calls are TRBV5-1 and TRBJ1-3; TRBD1 might be the D (6 bases). V was cut by 0 bases and J by 4 bases, with 11 bases left in between. The CDR3 consists of 15 residues. The germline V gene has CDR1 SGHRS and CDR2 YFSETQ. The CDR3 loop reads CASSLVAGDGNTIYF. In nucleotides, the CDR3 is TGCGCCAGCAGCTTGGTTGCAGGGGACGGAAACACCATATATTTT.

The chain uses TRBV5-6 and TRBJ1-4, with 11 bases lining up with TRBD1. From germline, CDR1 is SGHDT and CDR2 YYEEEE. The CDR3 contains 17 residues. With V trimmed by 2 bases and J by 6 bases, 9 bases remained unmatched. The CDR3 DNA sequence: TGTGCCAGCAGCTTTAGGACAGGGGGCGCGGTAGATGAAAAACTGTTTTTT. This codes for CASSFRTGGAVDEKLFF.

This chain uses TRBV19 with TRBJ2-1; D not certain. Per germline, CDR1 LNHDA and CDR2 SQIVND (reference sequence). The CDR3 is 13 residues long. The V end lost 1 base, the J end lost 6 bases, and 7 bases lay between the germline ends. The CDR3 region is CASSIASLNEQFF. CDR3 nucleotides: TGTGCCAGTAGTATAGCCTCTCTCAATGAGCAGTTCTTC.

J is TRBJ2-7 and V is TRBV5-5; 9 nucleotides agree with TRBD2. Per the germline V gene, CDR1 is SGHKS and CDR2 is YYEKEE (reference sequence). V was pared by 2 bases and J by 2 bases, with 5 bases of the junction left unmatched. There are 15 residues in the CDR3. The CDR3 bases are TGTGCCAGCAGCTTCGGAGTAGCGGGGGCCTACGAGCAGTACTTC. Translated, it gives CASSFGVAGAYEQYF.

V and J are TRBV11-2 and TRBJ1-6; D gene unclear. Germline V CDR1 and CDR2: SGHAT, FQNNGV. CDR3 length equals 14 residues. V was shortened by 1 base and J by 12 bases, with 13 bases between the two germline ends. The DNA of the CDR3 is TGTGCCAGCAGCTTAGTTGACTCTCTGGGACCCCTCCACTTT. It is translated as CASSLVDSLGPLHF.

The rearrangement joins TRBV3-1 (or the pseudogene TRBV3-2) to TRBJ2-3, with D perhaps TRBD2 (6 bases). The CDR3 runs to 15 residues. The germline CDR1 and CDR2 sequences are LGHDT and YNNKEL (reference sequence). Trimming shortened V by 4 bases and J by 6 bases, and 17 bases separated the two germline ends. The DNA of the CDR3 is TGTGCCAGCAGCCCGCCGACTAGTAGGGCCGATACGCAGTATTTT. It yields the protein CASSPPTSRADTQYF.